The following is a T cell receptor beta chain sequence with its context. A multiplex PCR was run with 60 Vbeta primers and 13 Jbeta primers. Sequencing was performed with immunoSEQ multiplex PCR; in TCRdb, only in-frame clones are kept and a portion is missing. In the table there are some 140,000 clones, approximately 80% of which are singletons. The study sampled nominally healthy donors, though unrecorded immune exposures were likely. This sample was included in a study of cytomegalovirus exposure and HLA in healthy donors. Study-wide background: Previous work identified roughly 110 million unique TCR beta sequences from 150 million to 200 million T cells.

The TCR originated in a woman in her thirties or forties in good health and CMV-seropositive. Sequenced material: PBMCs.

This CDR3 reads CAWSVGLAAYNEQFF. In DNA, the CDR3 is TGTGCCTGGAGTGTAGGACTAGCGGCCTACAATGAGCAGTTCTTC. The chain employs TRBV30 and TRBJ2-1, with TRBD2 matching over 10 bases. The CDR3 totals 15 residues. The V and J ends lost 0 bases and 2 bases, in that order; junction bases with no gene match: 1. Germline CDR1 is GTSNPN and CDR2 is SVGIG (reference sequence).